The source of this TCR beta chain is a study of T-cell reconstitution after alpha-beta-depleted transplantation in children. V lost 8 bases and J lost 5; bases outside the gene matches: 11. The CDR3 totals 15 residues. This clonotype was seen only a few times. The TCRbeta library incorporated unique molecular identifiers. TCRdb fed the PCR reads into MiXCR, producing one record per CDR3 protein. The repertoire holds 450,000 to 600,000 distinct CDR3 sequences, with approximately 12% as singletons. The rearrangement joins TRBV12-3 or TRBV12-4 to TRBJ2-1; TRBD2 aligns across 8 bases. The starting material was PBMCs, mostly from graft donor cells, obtained 360 days after TCRalphabeta/CD19-depleted stem cell transplant. This TCR was sampled from a male patient aged 5 to 17 who had a stem cell transplant for acute myeloid leukemia, so the T cells may come from the graft donor. The CDR3 loop is CASQVGLSGNNEQFF. CDR3 nucleotides: TGTGCCAGCCAAGTCGGACTTAGCGGGAACAATGAGCAGTTCTTC.